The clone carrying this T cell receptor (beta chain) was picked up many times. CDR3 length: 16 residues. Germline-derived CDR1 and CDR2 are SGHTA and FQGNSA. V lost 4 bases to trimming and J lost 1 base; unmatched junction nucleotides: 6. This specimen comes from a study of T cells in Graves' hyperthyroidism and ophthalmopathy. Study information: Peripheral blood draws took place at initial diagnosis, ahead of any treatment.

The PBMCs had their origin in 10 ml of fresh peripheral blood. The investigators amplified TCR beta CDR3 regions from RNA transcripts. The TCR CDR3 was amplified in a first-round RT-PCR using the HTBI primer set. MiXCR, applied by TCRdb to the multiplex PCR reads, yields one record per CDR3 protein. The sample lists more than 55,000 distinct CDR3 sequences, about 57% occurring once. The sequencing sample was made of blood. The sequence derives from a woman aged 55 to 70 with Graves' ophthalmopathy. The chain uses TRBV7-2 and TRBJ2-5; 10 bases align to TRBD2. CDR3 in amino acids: CASSSHSGGPQETQYF. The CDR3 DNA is TGTGCCAGCAGCTCCCATAGCGGGGGGCCCCAAGAGACCCAGTACTTC.